These 12 T cell receptor beta chains originate from one sample sequenced in a study of cytomegalovirus exposure and HLA in healthy donors (dated 2017 in TCRdb). Receptor amplification or capture employed the immunoSEQ multiplex PCR assay. For the multiplex PCR, a mixture combining 60 forward primers for TCR Vbeta segments and 13 reverse primers for TCR Jbeta segments was used. The table comes from immuneACCESS by way of TCRdb, which keeps in-frame sequences with V and J called. Part of the clones is missing from these tables; in studies checked, under half for an unresolved V gene and the rest for unknown reasons. For this sample there are 100,000 to 150,000 clones; around 76% appear just once. Roughly 7.5% of the sample comes from the top ten. The sequenced sample was PBMCs. Every receptor here comes from a male donor in good health and CMV-seronegative.

The rearrangement uses TRBV5-4 and TRBJ1-4, with 7 bases aligning to TRBD1. J lost 4 bases, V lost 0 bases, and 6 bases had no gene match. Germline values: CDR1 SGHNT, CDR2 YYREEE (reference sequence). This CDR3 is 16 amino acids long. This CDR3 reads CASSLGGGVGNEKLFF. Written as DNA, the CDR3 is TGTGCCAGCAGCTTGGGAGGGGGCGTTGGTAATGAAAAACTGTTTTTT.

This chain joins TRBV7-9 and TRBJ2-5; TRBD1 agrees at 7 bases. The CDR3 extends over 13 amino acids. V dropped 6 bases and J dropped 4; count of bases not matched to a gene: 5. CDR1 is SEHNR and CDR2 is FQNEAQ in the germline V gene (reference sequence). The CDR3 sequence: CASRQGIGETQYF. The CDR3 DNA reads TGTGCCAGCAGACAGGGGATCGGAGAGACCCAGTACTTC. Complete variable domain (other parts from reference TRBV7-9 and TRBJ2-5): DTGVSQNPRHKITKRGQNVTFRCDPISEHNRLYWYRQTLGQGPEFLTYFQNEAQLEKSRLLSDRFSAERPKGSFSTLEIQRTEQGDSAMYLCASRQGIGETQYFGPGTRLLVL.

This chain links TRBV9 with TRBJ2-1; 14 nucleotides match TRBD2. The CDR3 has 15 residues. V dropped 3 bases and J dropped 9; count of bases not matched to a gene: 5. The V gene's germline CDR1 is SGDLS and CDR2 YYNGEE. The CDR3 loop reads CASSARLAGGLEQFF. The CDR3 bases are TGTGCCAGCAGCGCACGACTAGCGGGAGGGCTTGAGCAGTTCTTC.

The chain links TRBV28 to TRBJ1-2; 11 bases map to TRBD1. This CDR3 has 15 residues. Germline-derived CDR1 and CDR2 are MDHEN and SYDVKM. V was pared by 4 bases and J by 7 bases, with 8 bases of the junction left unmatched. In DNA, the CDR3 is TGTGCCAGCAGTTCCGGGACAGGGGGAATTGTTGGCTACACCTTC. Protein product: CASSSGTGGIVGYTF.

CDR3 nucleotides: TGTGCCAGCAGCGTATCGTGGAACACTGAAGCTTTCTTT. Its translation is CASSVSWNTEAFF. This chain connects TRBV7-3 to TRBJ1-1; D gene ambiguous. The V gene's germline CDR1 is SGHTA and CDR2 FQGTGA. Trimming removed 5 bases from V and 1 base from J, with 8 bases in between. The length of the CDR3 is 13 residues.

This rearrangement joins TRBV6-1 to TRBJ2-2; D possibly corresponds to TRBD1 (6 bases). There are 14 residues in the CDR3. Germline V gene sequence: CDR1 MNHNS, CDR2 SASEGT. The V end was cut by 7 bases, the J end by 1 base, with 10 bases between. This chain's CDR3 is CASKRQENTGELFF. The CDR3 nucleotides are TGTGCCAGCAAGAGACAGGAGAACACCGGGGAGCTGTTTTTT.

The CDR3: CASSSTGGDTEAFF. CDR3 sequence (DNA): TGTGCCAGCAGTTCGACAGGGGGCGACACTGAAGCTTTCTTT. The chain joins TRBV27 to TRBJ1-1, with TRBD1 identical over 10 bases. Germline-derived CDR1 and CDR2 are MNHEY and SMNVEV (reference sequence). The length of the CDR3 is 14 residues. The V and J ends lost 4 bases and 3 bases, in that order; junction bases with no gene match: 2.

This chain connects TRBV30 to TRBJ2-5; TRBD1 agrees at 8 bases. This CDR3 is built from 17 residues. The V gene end was trimmed by 1 base and the J gene end by 5 bases; junction bases not matched to a gene: 15. Germline assignment: CDR1 GTSNPN and CDR2 SVGIG (reference sequence). The CDR3 DNA reads TGTGCCTGGAGTGGGTGGTCAGGGGGCGCGTCTGGGGAGACCCAGTACTTC. Translating it yields CAWSGWSGGASGETQYF.

Here the CDR3 reads CAISVQQPTYEQYF. The DNA for the CDR3 is TGTGCCATCAGTGTCCAACAGCCAACCTACGAGCAGTACTTC. The chain recombines TRBV10-3 with TRBJ2-7; no firm D call. This CDR3 spans 14 amino acids. Trimming took 4 bases from V and 2 from J, leaving 12 bases between them. Germline assignment: CDR1 ENHRY and CDR2 SYGVKD.

This clone was counted between two and nine times. This sequence joins TRBV4-1 and TRBJ1-1, with D perhaps matching TRBD1 (5 bases). Per germline, CDR1 MGHRA and CDR2 YSYEKL. The CDR3 totals 13 residues. Trimming took off 6 bases at V and 3 bases at J, with 11 bases between the two ends. The CDR3, as DNA: TGCGCCAGCAGGGACATTAAGTACACTGAAGCTTTCTTT. Its translation is CASRDIKYTEAFF.

The chain recombines TRBV27 with TRBJ2-5, with 10 bases fitting TRBD2. Germline V lookup: CDR1 MNHEY, CDR2 SMNVEV (reference sequence). This CDR3 region has 17 residues. V gave up 3 bases and J gave up 5 bases; unmatched junction bases: 12. The CDR3, as DNA: TGTGCCAGCAGTTTGCGGTACAGCGGGAGGGCCCAGGAGACCCAGTACTTC. It is translated as CASSLRYSGRAQETQYF.

The chain links TRBV7-8 to TRBJ2-5; D is ambiguous. Gene TRBJ2-7 matches the end of the DNA better, so the J call may be wrong. CDR1 is SGHVS and CDR2 is FQNEAQ in the germline V gene. The CDR3 spans 12 residues. CDR3 amino acids: CASSASTYEQYF. Written as DNA, the CDR3 is TGTGCCAGCAGCGCGAGCACCTACGAGCAGTACTTC.